This T cell receptor beta chain is drawn from a study of CD8+ T cells in alopecia areata. V was shortened by 3 bases and J by 2 bases, with 14 bases between the two germline ends. Germline V gene sequence: CDR1 MNHNS, CDR2 SASEGT. The CDR3 extends over 16 amino acids. The treatment is: oral pan-JAK inhibitor, 5-10 mg twice daily. Researchers picked out CD4+ and CD8+ T cells from PBMCs by sorting. This clone was counted a few times. As the sequencing template, cDNA was produced by extracting RNA and reverse transcribing it. Measured with immunoSEQ multiplex PCR; TCRdb has only the in-frame clones, and not every one. Of about 120,000 clones in the sample, 50% to 55% were seen once.

This sequence originates from a human donor with alopecia areata. The sequencing here drew on CD4+ T cells sorted from blood, taken at week 4, from a patient treated with tofacitinib. The J gene is TRBJ1-5, the V gene TRBV6-1; a weak D match, TRBD1 (6 bases). The CDR3 spells CASSDGRGAGNQPQHF. In nucleotides, the CDR3 is TGTGCCAGCAGTGACGGCAGGGGAGCTGGCAATCAGCCCCAGCATTTT.